A selection of T cell receptor beta chains follows, all from one sample in a study of T cell repertoires in cytomegalovirus infection. TCRdb recomputed calls from the reads with MiXCR, one row per CDR3 protein. Among roughly 640,000 distinct CDR3 sequences listed, less than 25% were seen once. The sequenced material came from CD8+ T cells from PBMCs. The receptors originated from a human donor in good health (CMV status not recorded). Some clones in this sample may be carry-over from other donors' samples. The CDR3 runs from the conserved cysteine through the conserved F or W. The D gene is left open where the match is weak. Some rows have no size entry. The others give once, few or many, or a class for an expanded clone.

d_call: NA
clone_size: NA
j_call: TRBJ2-1
v_call: TRBV3-1
cdr3_aa: CASSPFDRTFASYNEQFF
cdr3_nt: TGTGCCAGCAGCCCGTTTGACAGGACCTTCGCCTCCTACAATGAGCAGTTCTTC

d_call: TRBD2
clone_size: few
j_call: TRBJ2-3
v_call: TRBV5-1
cdr3_aa: CASSLVVLAGPRAGTDTQYF
cdr3_nt: TGCGCCAGCAGCTTGGTCGTTCTAGCGGGGCCCCGCGCCGGGACAGATACGCAGTATTTT

d_call: NA
clone_size: NA
j_call: TRBJ2-5
v_call: TRBV5-5
cdr3_aa: CASSSGQNQETQYF
cdr3_nt: TGTGCCAGCAGTTCCGGACAGAACCAAGAGACCCAGTACTTC

d_call: NA
clone_size: many
j_call: TRBJ2-5
v_call: TRBV7-2
cdr3_aa: CASSLASLLRSRDLLYF
cdr3_nt: TGTGCCAGCAGCTTAGCGTCCCTCCTACGCTCCCGGGACCTCTTGTACTTC

d_call: NA
clone_size: NA
j_call: TRBJ1-2
v_call: TRBV13
cdr3_aa: CASSQGRSNNYGYTF
cdr3_nt: TGTGCCAGCAGCCAAGGGAGGAGCAACAACTATGGCTACACCTTC

d_call: TRBD1
clone_size: NA
j_call: TRBJ2-5
v_call: TRBV6-5
cdr3_aa: CASSYTVPTIDRVIETQYF
cdr3_nt: TGTGCCAGCAGTTACACAGTTCCCACTATTGACAGGGTAATCGAGACCCAGTACTTC

d_call: NA
clone_size: NA
j_call: TRBJ2-1
v_call: TRBV29-1
cdr3_aa: CSVEGAEDSSYNEQFF
cdr3_nt: TGCAGCGTTGAGGGGGCAGAAGATAGCTCCTACAATGAGCAGTTCTTC

d_call: TRBD2
clone_size: few
j_call: TRBJ2-5
v_call: TRBV10-2
cdr3_aa: CASSESGLAGLKETQYF
cdr3_nt: TGCGCCAGCAGTGAGTCGGGGCTAGCGGGGTTGAAAGAGACCCAGTACTTC

d_call: NA
clone_size: NA
j_call: TRBJ2-7
v_call: TRBV29-1
cdr3_aa: CSVEDGGSYYEQYF
cdr3_nt: TGCAGCGTTGAAGATGGGGGTAGCTACTACGAGCAGTACTTC

d_call: NA
clone_size: many
j_call: TRBJ2-2
v_call: TRBV7-6
cdr3_aa: CASSPRPGGTGELFF
cdr3_nt: TGTGCCAGCAGCCCCCGGCCCGGCGGCACCGGGGAGCTGTTTTTT

d_call: TRBD1
clone_size: many
j_call: TRBJ1-1
v_call: TRBV7-2
cdr3_aa: CASSWDSLNTEAFF
cdr3_nt: TGTGCCAGCAGCTGGGACAGCCTGAACACTGAAGCTTTCTTT

d_call: NA
clone_size: few
j_call: TRBJ2-6
v_call: TRBV5-1
cdr3_aa: CASRTRDESGANVLTF
cdr3_nt: TGCGCCAGCAGGACCCGGGACGAATCTGGGGCCAACGTCCTGACTTTC

d_call: NA
clone_size: many
j_call: TRBJ2-7
v_call: TRBV2
cdr3_aa: CASTDNVYEQYF
cdr3_nt: TGTGCCAGCACGGACAACGTCTACGAGCAGTACTTC

d_call: NA
clone_size: few
j_call: TRBJ2-7
v_call: TRBV29-1
cdr3_aa: CSVLGGQSRAYEQYF
cdr3_nt: TGCAGCGTTCTAGGGGGGCAGTCACGGGCCTACGAGCAGTACTTC

d_call: NA
clone_size: NA
j_call: TRBJ2-4
v_call: TRBV28
cdr3_aa: CASSSSGSGVWRLAKNIQYF
cdr3_nt: TGTGCCAGCAGTTCATCGGGGAGTGGGGTGTGGAGACTAGCCAAAAACATTCAGTACTTC

d_call: TRBD2
clone_size: few
j_call: TRBJ2-7
v_call: TRBV4-1
cdr3_aa: CASSRVILAGNSYEQYF
cdr3_nt: TGCGCCAGCAGCCGGGTGATTCTAGCGGGGAACTCCTACGAGCAGTACTTC

d_call: NA
clone_size: NA
j_call: TRBJ2-1
v_call: TRBV7-9
cdr3_aa: CASLAPEASYNEQFF
cdr3_nt: TGTGCTTCCTTGGCCCCCGAGGCCTCCTACAATGAGCAGTTCTTC

d_call: TRBD1
clone_size: once
j_call: TRBJ1-2
v_call: TRBV6-1
cdr3_aa: CASSEMGDRGLYGYTF
cdr3_nt: TGTGCCAGCAGTGAAATGGGGGACAGGGGCCTTTATGGCTACACCTTC

d_call: TRBD1
clone_size: few
j_call: TRBJ2-1
v_call: TRBV5-5
cdr3_aa: CASSLARGTINEQFF
cdr3_nt: TGTGCCAGCAGCTTGGCCAGGGGGACAATTAATGAGCAGTTCTTC

d_call: NA
clone_size: many
j_call: TRBJ2-5
v_call: TRBV5-5
cdr3_aa: CASSGWEETQYF
cdr3_nt: TGTGCCAGCAGCGGATGGGAAGAGACCCAGTACTTC

d_call: NA
clone_size: many
j_call: TRBJ1-5
v_call: TRBV7-2
cdr3_aa: CASSLKAWDGNQPQHF
cdr3_nt: TGTGCCAGCAGCTTAAAAGCCTGGGATGGCAATCAGCCCCAGCATTTT

d_call: NA
clone_size: few
j_call: TRBJ2-1
v_call: TRBV4-3
cdr3_aa: CASSKDPKWTESSYNEQFF
cdr3_nt: TGCGCCAGCAGCAAAGATCCAAAATGGACAGAAAGCTCCTACAATGAGCAGTTCTTC

d_call: NA
clone_size: many
j_call: TRBJ1-5
v_call: TRBV7-6
cdr3_aa: CASSHTLGDQPQHF
cdr3_nt: TGTGCCAGCAGCCACACCCTAGGGGATCAGCCCCAGCATTTT

d_call: NA
clone_size: NA
j_call: TRBJ2-2
v_call: TRBV7-6
cdr3_aa: CASSLRGPANTGELFF
cdr3_nt: TGTGCCAGCAGCTTACGGGGGCCAGCGAACACCGGGGAGCTGTTTTTT

d_call: NA
clone_size: few
j_call: TRBJ1-5
v_call: TRBV6-2/TRBV6-3
cdr3_aa: CATSDSFNQPQHF
cdr3_nt: TGTGCCACCTCGGACAGTTTCAATCAGCCCCAGCATTTT

d_call: NA
clone_size: NA
j_call: TRBJ1-1
v_call: TRBV20-1
cdr3_aa: CSARDAGNTEAFF
cdr3_nt: TGCAGTGCTAGAGACGCAGGGAACACTGAAGCTTTCTTT

d_call: NA
clone_size: NA
j_call: TRBJ1-2
v_call: TRBV20-1
cdr3_aa: CSARGARDWGYTF
cdr3_nt: TGCAGTGCTAGAGGCGCAAGGGATTGGGGCTACACCTTC

d_call: NA
clone_size: NA
j_call: TRBJ2-2
v_call: TRBV10-1
cdr3_aa: CASSEAHLNTGELFF
cdr3_nt: TGCGCCAGCAGTGAAGCTCATTTGAACACCGGGGAGCTGTTTTTT

d_call: NA
clone_size: NA
j_call: TRBJ2-4
v_call: TRBV10-3
cdr3_aa: CAISDHERGVGYF
cdr3_nt: TGTGCCATCAGCGACCACGAGAGGGGAGTGGGCTACTTC

d_call: NA
clone_size: few
j_call: TRBJ2-3
v_call: TRBV7-2
cdr3_aa: CASSASTSHTDTQYF
cdr3_nt: TGTGCCAGCAGCGCGAGTACATCCCACACAGATACGCAGTATTTT

d_call: TRBD2
clone_size: few
j_call: TRBJ2-3
v_call: TRBV28
cdr3_aa: CASSLPQGWERGGTTDTQYF
cdr3_nt: TGTGCCAGCAGTTTACCCCAGGGGTGGGAGCGGGGGGGCACAACAGATACGCAGTATTTT

d_call: NA
clone_size: NA
j_call: TRBJ1-6
v_call: TRBV15
cdr3_aa: CATSRDRSYGNSPLHF
cdr3_nt: TGTGCCACCAGCAGAGATCGATCATACGGGAATTCACCCCTCCACTTT

d_call: NA
clone_size: many
j_call: TRBJ2-2
v_call: TRBV7-6
cdr3_aa: CASSLAVAGTGELFF
cdr3_nt: TGTGCCAGCAGCTTGGCTGTGGCGGGCACCGGGGAGCTGTTTTTT

d_call: TRBD1
clone_size: many
j_call: TRBJ2-1
v_call: TRBV7-9
cdr3_aa: CASSLGGTGYNEQFF
cdr3_nt: TGTGCCAGCAGCTTAGGGGGGACAGGCTACAATGAGCAGTTCTTC

d_call: NA
clone_size: NA
j_call: TRBJ2-3
v_call: TRBV4-3
cdr3_aa: CASSRVDGSTDTQYF
cdr3_nt: TGCGCCAGCAGCCGTGTGGACGGTAGCACAGATACGCAGTATTTT

d_call: TRBD2
clone_size: once
j_call: TRBJ2-3
v_call: TRBV7-3
cdr3_aa: CASSPSGSSTDTQYF
cdr3_nt: TGTGCCAGCAGCCCTAGCGGGAGTAGCACAGATACGCAGTATTTT

d_call: NA
clone_size: NA
j_call: TRBJ2-2
v_call: TRBV2
cdr3_aa: CASSVEGAYTGELFF
cdr3_nt: TGTGCCAGCAGTGTGGAAGGGGCCTACACCGGGGAGCTGTTTTTT

d_call: NA
clone_size: NA
j_call: TRBJ1-1
v_call: TRBV29-1
cdr3_aa: CSAWTAEAFF
cdr3_nt: TGCAGCGCGTGGACGGCTGAAGCTTTCTTT